A single sample is the source of the 30 T cell receptor beta chains below, sequenced in a study of CD8+ T cells in alopecia areata (dated by TCRdb to about 2018). The time point label, read with the paper, signifies: baseline before oral tofacitinib. The library was prepared using the immunoSEQ multiplex PCR assay. To provide template for TCR sequencing, every sample had RNA extracted and reverse transcribed into cDNA. TCRdb took this table from immuneACCESS and kept in-frame rearrangements with V and J called. Such tables lack part of the clones; where checked against another copy, unresolved V genes explain under half of the gap, and the rest is unexplained. This sample has tens of thousands of clones in its table, and around 49% of those were observed once. The ten most abundant clones make up approximately 18% of the sample. Here the sequenced sample was CD8+ T cells sorted from blood, taken at week 0. These receptors were obtained from a human donor with alopecia areata.

The chain recombines TRBV6-1 with TRBJ2-3; no reliable D call. Germline CDR1 and CDR2: MNHNS and SASEGT. Trimming stripped 4 bases from V and 4 bases from J, with 0 bases between. The CDR3 extends over 10 amino acids. CDR3 coding DNA: TGTGCCAGCAGTGCAGATACGCAGTATTTT. This encodes CASSADTQYF.

The V gene is TRBV29-1, the J gene TRBJ2-7; the D gene is possibly TRBD2 (7 bases). The ends were cut back, 7 bases at V and 0 bases at J, with 16 bases in the middle. The CDR3 extends over 14 amino acids. CDR1 SQVTM and CDR2 ANQGSEA come from the germline V gene. This CDR3 reads CSARGGEASYEQYF. The CDR3 DNA follows: TGCAGCGCTAGGGGGGGCGAAGCCTCCTACGAGCAGTACTTC.

This clone occurred once. This sample includes further DNA sequences coding for the same CDR3. This chain joins TRBV7-9 and TRBJ2-7; 10 nucleotides line up with TRBD2. The CDR3 consists of 14 residues. Trimming cost V 2 bases and J 5 bases; bases outside gene matches: 3. The V gene's germline CDR1 is SEHNR and CDR2 FQNEAQ (reference sequence). As DNA, the CDR3 is TGTGCCAGCAGCTTAATACTAGCGGGGAACGAGCAGTACTTC. This codes for CASSLILAGNEQYF.

CDR3 nucleotides: TGTGCCAGCACGGGCGGGAGTCCCGGGGAGCTGTTTTTT. Residues: CASTGGSPGELFF. V is TRBV2 and J is TRBJ2-2; 7 bases fit TRBD2. Germline V gene data show CDR1 as SNHLY and CDR2 as FYNNEI. The CDR3 length is 13 residues. The junction had 5 bases not matched to a gene; V was cut back by 7 bases and J by 6 bases.

The chain combines TRBV4-1 with TRBJ2-1; D not resolved. CDR3 length: 15 amino acids. From germline, CDR1 is MGHRA and CDR2 YSYEKL. Trimming removed 1 base at V and 1 base at J, with 8 bases between. This CDR3 is CASSQGRPSYNEQFF. The CDR3 DNA sequence: TGCGCCAGCAGCCAAGGACGCCCATCCTACAATGAGCAGTTCTTC.

The chain has TRBV7-9 and TRBJ1-2; a weak D match, TRBD1 (6 bases). The CDR3 has 17 amino acids. With 6 bases removed from V and 3 bases from J, the gap between germline ends came to 23 bases. Germline CDR1 reads SEHNR; CDR2 reads FQNEAQ (reference sequence). In nucleotides, the CDR3 is TGTGCCAGCAGTACTACCTCCTACAGGGCGGGGGACTATGGCTACACCTTC. Residues: CASSTTSYRAGDYGYTF.

This clone came up a few times. CDR3 sequence: CASSQDMASIYEQFF. CDR3 coding DNA: TGCGCCAGCAGCCAAGATATGGCCAGTATCTATGAGCAGTTCTTC. The V and J genes are TRBV4-3 and TRBJ2-1; no reliable D call. V was cut by 0 bases and J by 8 bases, with 14 bases left in between. This CDR3 has 15 residues. Germline lookup yields CDR1 LGHNA and CDR2 YSLEER.

The chain combines TRBV4-1 with TRBJ2-1, with D unresolved. The CDR3 is 12 residues long. Germline V CDR1 and CDR2: MGHRA, YSYEKL. V gave up 5 bases and J gave up 4 bases, with 6 bases separating them. The CDR3 DNA reads as TGCGCCAGCAGCATGGGGTACAATGAGCAGTTCTTC. Translation gives CASSMGYNEQFF.

J is TRBJ2-4 and V is TRBV7-9; no reliable D call. CDR1 and CDR2 (germline): SEHNR, FQNEAQ (reference sequence). There are 17 residues in the CDR3. Trimming stripped 7 bases from V and 0 bases from J, with 19 bases between. For the CDR3, the DNA is TGTGCCAGCACCCCCCCGCCGCTGAGTATAGCCAAAAACATTCAGTACTTC. It encodes CASTPPPLSIAKNIQYF.

The V call is TRBV5-6, the J call TRBJ2-7; D might be TRBD2 (5 bases). With 4 bases removed from V and 1 base from J, the gap between germline ends came to 9 bases. The CDR3 runs to 13 residues. The V gene's germline CDR1 is SGHDT and CDR2 YYEEEE. The CDR3 protein is CASSGGASYEQYF. The CDR3 DNA reads as TGTGCCAGCAGCGGAGGCGCATCCTACGAGCAGTACTTC.

This clone was observed a few times. V and J are TRBV4-1 and TRBJ2-7; no firm D call. Deletions cut 4 bases from V and 0 bases from J, with 13 bases between. The germline V gene encodes CDR1 MGHRA and CDR2 YSYEKL. The CDR3 extends over 15 amino acids. CDR3 coding DNA: TGCGCCAGCAGCCCAGAGGTGAGCCTCTCCTACGAGCAGTACTTC. It encodes CASSPEVSLSYEQYF.

This clone has a handful of counts. V usage is TRBV4-1 and J usage is TRBJ2-7; 12 positions agree with TRBD1. J gave up 5 bases and V 0 bases, and 11 bases lay outside the gene matches. The length of the CDR3 is 18 residues. Germline assignment: CDR1 MGHRA and CDR2 YSYEKL. The CDR3 sequence: CASSQEGTGGLRRDEQYF. The CDR3, as DNA: TGCGCCAGCAGCCAAGAAGGGACAGGGGGCTTACGGAGAGACGAGCAGTACTTC.

This clone was counted many times. This chain joins TRBV9 and TRBJ2-1; a possible D gene is TRBD1 (6 bases). In germline, CDR1 is SGDLS, CDR2 YYNGEE. The CDR3 sequence is 12 residues long. Trimming stripped 7 bases from V and 7 bases from J, with 12 bases between. As DNA, the CDR3 is TGTGCCAGCCAGACAGGTCGGAATGAGCAGTTCTTC. Residues: CASQTGRNEQFF.

This clone was observed at least ten times. The chain couples TRBV4-2 to TRBJ2-3, with unresolved D. The germline V gene encodes CDR1 LGHNA and CDR2 YNFKEQ. The V and J ends lost 1 base and 2 bases respectively, with 1 base between them. The CDR3 has 12 amino acids. CDR3 DNA: TGTGCCAGCAGCCAAGCCACAGATACGCAGTATTTT. This gives the protein CASSQATDTQYF.

The chain employs TRBV5-1 and TRBJ2-3; maybe TRBD1 (5 bases). This CDR3 comprises 15 residues. Germline loops: CDR1 SGHRS, CDR2 YFSETQ. With 3 bases removed from V and 2 bases from J, the gap between germline ends came to 13 bases. The CDR3 bases are TGCGCCAGCAGCTCCCGAGGCAGGGACACAGATACGCAGTATTTT. Translating gives CASSSRGRDTDTQYF. Looking up the rest from reference TRBV5-1 and TRBJ2-3 gives the full variable domain: KAGVTQTPRYLIKTRGQQVTLSCSPISGHRSVSWYQQTPGQGLQFLFEYFSETQRNKGNFPGRFSGRQFSNSRSEMNVSTLELGDSALYLCASSSRGRDTDTQYFGPGTRLTVL.

The chain employs TRBV29-1 and TRBJ2-5, with TRBD1 matching over 11 bases. Germline assignment: CDR1 SQVTM and CDR2 ANQGSEA. V was clipped by 4 bases and J by 4 bases; unmatched bases: 5. The CDR3 loop spans 14 amino acids. The CDR3, as DNA: TGCAGCGTTGGAGGACAGGGGGCGAGAGAGACCCAGTACTTC. Translating it yields CSVGGQGARETQYF. The whole variable domain, remainder taken from reference TRBV29-1 and TRBJ2-5, is SAVISQKPSRDICQRGTSLTIQCQVDSQVTMMFWYRQQPGQSLTLIATANQGSEATYESGFVIDKFPISRPNLTFSTLTVSNMSPEDSSIYLCSVGGQGARETQYFGPGTRLLVL.

This clone was observed at least ten times. The chain has TRBV9 and TRBJ2-7, with D tentatively TRBD1 (5 bases). This CDR3 has 15 residues. Trimming stripped 4 bases from V and 1 base from J, with 15 bases between. Germline CDR1 reads SGDLS; CDR2 reads YYNGEE. The CDR3 here is CASSPGRAASYEQYF. The CDR3 bases are TGTGCCAGCAGCCCAGGCAGGGCCGCGTCCTACGAGCAGTACTTC.

This clone has a handful of counts. The rearrangement uses TRBV11-3 and TRBJ2-1; D gene uncertain. The CDR3 covers 15 residues. Germline V gene data show CDR1 as SGHNT and CDR2 as YENEEA. Between the trimmed V and J ends, which lost 3 bases and 2 bases, there was a span of 11 bases. DNA for the CDR3: TGTGCCAGCAGCTTCGAGACGCCGACCTACAATGAGCAGTTCTTC. Translation gives CASSFETPTYNEQFF.

This clone was recorded a few times. V and J are TRBV19 and TRBJ2-1; 9 positions match TRBD1. J gave up 2 bases and V 5 bases, and 1 base lay outside the gene matches. The CDR3 runs 14 residues. From germline, CDR1 is LNHDA and CDR2 SQIVND (reference sequence). For the CDR3, the DNA is TGTGCCAGTAGTGGGACAGGGCCCTACAATGAGCAGTTCTTC. This sequence encodes CASSGTGPYNEQFF.

The count of this clone is one. The chain is built from TRBV5-1 and TRBJ1-2, with unresolved D. Deletions cut 0 bases from V and 3 bases from J, with 12 bases between. Germline values: CDR1 SGHRS, CDR2 YFSETQ. The CDR3 has 15 residues. The CDR3 bases are TGCGCCAGCAGCTTGGCCGTCGCAGGAGACTATGGCTACACCTTC. Translation: CASSLAVAGDYGYTF.

The genes are TRBV7-2 and TRBJ2-7; D possibly corresponds to TRBD2 (6 bases). V lost 2 bases, J lost 3 bases, and 23 bases lay in between. The germline CDR1 and CDR2 sequences are SGHTA and FQGNSA. This CDR3 has 18 amino acids. The CDR3 coding sequence is TGTGCCAGCAGCTTACGCCCTGGGATGAGCGGGCGTCACTACGAGCAGTACTTC. It codes for CASSLRPGMSGRHYEQYF.

The chain's CDR3 is CASRYSTDTQYF. The CDR3 nucleotides are TGCGCCAGCAGGTACAGCACAGATACGCAGTATTTT. The chain employs TRBV5-1 and TRBJ2-3; unclear D gene. The germline V gene has CDR1 SGHRS and CDR2 YFSETQ. CDR3 length: 12 amino acids. Trimming removed 5 bases from V and 0 bases from J, with 4 bases in between. The whole variable domain, filled in from reference TRBV5-1 and TRBJ2-3, reads KAGVTQTPRYLIKTRGQQVTLSCSPISGHRSVSWYQQTPGQGLQFLFEYFSETQRNKGNFPGRFSGRQFSNSRSEMNVSTLELGDSALYLCASRYSTDTQYFGPGTRLTVL.

The chain uses TRBV2 and TRBJ2-6; D gene unclear. Trimming took off 2 bases at V and 4 bases at J, with 12 bases between the two ends. The CDR3 extends over 16 amino acids. In germline, CDR1 is SNHLY, CDR2 FYNNEI. In DNA, the CDR3 is TGTGCCAGCAGTGAATTTTTAGGGCGAGGGGCCAACGTCCTGACTTTC. Translating it yields CASSEFLGRGANVLTF.

The chain joins TRBV30 to TRBJ2-7; D perhaps matches TRBD2 (7 bases). From germline, CDR1 is GTSNPN and CDR2 SVGIG (reference sequence). The V and J ends lost 1 base and 2 bases respectively, with 15 bases between them. The CDR3 extends over 15 amino acids. CDR3 sequence reads: CAWSGPEGGAYEQYF. For the CDR3, the DNA is TGTGCCTGGAGTGGACCGGAGGGGGGGGCCTACGAGCAGTACTTC.

The CDR3 protein is CASSLRTLGIQYF. In nucleotides, the CDR3 is TGTGCCAGCAGCTTAAGGACATTGGGCATTCAGTACTTC. The gene calls are TRBV7-9 and TRBJ2-4, with D possibly being TRBD1 (5 bases). This CDR3 comprises 13 residues. Trimming removed 2 bases from V and 9 bases from J, with 11 bases in between. Germline CDR1 is SEHNR and CDR2 is FQNEAQ (reference sequence).

The sample holds a few counts of this clone. The rearrangement joins TRBV29-1 to TRBJ2-1; 7 nucleotides agree with TRBD2. The CDR3 consists of 13 residues. Germline CDR1 SQVTM, CDR2 ANQGSEA. Trimming cost V 4 bases and J 2 bases; bases outside gene matches: 2. The CDR3 spells CSVAGLTYNEQFF. For the CDR3, the DNA is TGCAGCGTTGCGGGACTAACCTACAATGAGCAGTTCTTC.

This chain uses TRBV11-2 with TRBJ1-2, with 7 bases fitting TRBD1. The CDR3 consists of 15 residues. CDR1 is SGHAT, CDR2 FQNNGV, per germline. V lost 5 bases to trimming and J lost 4 bases; unmatched junction nucleotides: 10. Here the CDR3 reads CASSNSGTAFYGYTF. In DNA form, the CDR3 reads TGTGCCAGCAGCAACTCCGGGACAGCTTTCTATGGCTACACCTTC.

The chain joins TRBV2 to TRBJ1-1; 10 bases are a match to TRBD1. CDR1 SNHLY and CDR2 FYNNEI come from the germline V gene. The CDR3 has 14 amino acids. The V and J ends lost 5 bases and 5 bases, in that order; junction bases with no gene match: 5. The CDR3: CASSRGQGLTEAFF. The CDR3 region has the DNA TGTGCCAGCAGTAGGGGACAGGGGTTGACTGAAGCTTTCTTT.

In this sample, this clone turned up a few times. V gene TRBV19 combines with J gene TRBJ2-1; a weak D match, TRBD2 (5 bases). The CDR3 is 15 amino acids. V was clipped by 5 bases and J by 3 bases, with 14 bases between them. CDR1 is LNHDA and CDR2 is SQIVND in the germline V gene (reference sequence). For the CDR3, the DNA is TGTGCCAGTAGTGTTTCGAGCGGAATCTACAATGAGCAGTTCTTC. Its protein is CASSVSSGIYNEQFF.

This clone was detected a few times. V usage is TRBV29-1 and J usage is TRBJ2-7; D gene ambiguous. This CDR3 contains 12 residues. Germline CDR1 reads SQVTM; CDR2 reads ANQGSEA. Trimming removed 6 bases at V and 4 bases at J, with 13 bases between. This CDR3 reads CSVLAPGYEQYF. The CDR3 DNA is TGCAGCGTCTTAGCCCCGGGTTACGAGCAGTACTTC.